The next 32 T cell receptor beta chains were all read from a single sample in a study of T cell changes during pregnancy in multiple sclerosis. Measured with immunoSEQ multiplex PCR; TCRdb has only the in-frame clones, and not every one. Seen here are around 100,000 clones, roughly 90% observed once, and the top ten hold less than 2%. The sample in question was peripheral blood, obtained in the third trimester of pregnancy. Receptors were obtained from a female donor with multiple sclerosis, enrolled in a pregnancy study.

The chain has TRBV9 and TRBJ1-5, with a possible D match to TRBD1 (6 bases). CDR3 size: 14 residues. Per germline, CDR1 SGDLS and CDR2 YYNGEE. Trimming shortened V by 7 bases and J by 6 bases, and 17 bases separated the two germline ends. CDR3 sequence: CASSGDKAGQPQHF. The CDR3 DNA sequence: TGTGCCAGCTCCGGGGACAAAGCCGGTCAGCCCCAGCATTTT. The full variable domain, rest sourced from reference TRBV9 and TRBJ1-5, is DSGVTQTPKHLITATGQRVTLRCSPRSGDLSVYWYQQSLDQGLQFLIQYYNGEERAKGNILERFSAQQFPDLHSELNLSSLELGDSALYFCASSGDKAGQPQHFGDGTRLSIL.

Written as DNA, the CDR3 is TGTGCCACCTTAGCCCCCCAGGGTGGCAATGAGCAGTTCTTC. Translated: CATLAPQGGNEQFF. The rearrangement links TRBV2 to TRBJ2-1; a weak D match, TRBD1 (5 bases). Germline V lookup: CDR1 SNHLY, CDR2 FYNNEI. V shed 10 bases and J shed 6 bases, with 19 bases lying between them. The CDR3 extends over 14 amino acids.

The V call is TRBV5-4, the J call TRBJ2-6; tentative D call: TRBD1 (5 bases). V was pared by 1 base and J by 12 bases, with 14 bases between. From germline, CDR1 is SGHNT and CDR2 YYREEE (reference sequence). The CDR3 is 14 amino acids. The CDR3, as DNA: TGTGCCAGCAGCTTGCCAAGCAGGGATGGCGTCCTGACTTTC. This sequence encodes CASSLPSRDGVLTF.

A few counts support this clone. This chain's CDR3 is CASSKLAGLTDTQYF. The CDR3 bases are TGTGCCAGCAGTAAACTAGCGGGACTCACAGATACGCAGTATTTT. The gene calls are TRBV28 and TRBJ2-3, with 10 bases that match TRBD2. This CDR3 region has 15 residues. The germline CDR1 and CDR2 sequences are MDHEN and SYDVKM. The J segment lost 2 bases and the V segment lost 5 bases, leaving 4 bases of the junction unmatched. The full variable domain, in which reference TRBV28 and TRBJ2-3 provide the parts outside the CDR3, is DVKVTQSSRYLVKRTGEKVFLECVQDMDHENMFWYRQDPGLGLRLIYFSYDVKMKEKGDIPEGYSVSREKKERFSLILESASTNQTSMYLCASSKLAGLTDTQYFGPGTRLTVL.

The CDR3 sequence is CASSLGADQPQHF. DNA of the CDR3: TGCGCCAGCAGCTTGGGGGCCGATCAGCCCCAGCATTTT. The rearrangement uses TRBV5-1 and TRBJ1-5; D remains unclear. CDR1 and CDR2 from the germline V gene are SGHRS and YFSETQ. Between the trimmed V and J ends, which lost 0 bases and 5 bases, there was a span of 6 bases. This CDR3 spans 13 amino acids.

The chain recombines TRBV18 with TRBJ2-2, with 8 bases aligning to TRBD2. The germline gives CDR1 KGHSH, CDR2 LQKENI. This CDR3 is 17 amino acids long. After removal of 2 bases from V and 2 bases from J, the junction contained 7 bases not matched to a gene. DNA for the CDR3: TGTGCCAGCTCACCAGGTGTAAGCGGGGGAAACACCGGGGAGCTGTTTTTT. It codes for CASSPGVSGGNTGELFF.

The J gene is TRBJ2-1, the V gene TRBV4-1, with D maybe TRBD2 (6 bases). The germline V gene encodes CDR1 MGHRA and CDR2 YSYEKL. Trimming stripped 3 bases from V and 6 bases from J, with 9 bases between. This CDR3 is built from 13 residues. The CDR3 DNA reads TGCGCCAGCAGCCACTCGGGACTCAATGAGCAGTTCTTC. It translates to CASSHSGLNEQFF.

The CDR3 spells CASSAPREQYF. The DNA of the CDR3 is TGTGCCAGCAGTGCCCCCCGCGAGCAGTACTTC. This chain joins TRBV6-4 and TRBJ2-7; D ambiguous. The CDR3 length is 11 residues. Trimming removed 4 bases from V and 6 bases from J, with 7 bases in between. Germline CDR1 is MRHNA and CDR2 is SNTAGT.

The chain links TRBV19 to TRBJ1-4, with TRBD1 matching 10 bases. The junction had 4 bases not matched to a gene; V was cut back by 3 bases and J by 0 bases. CDR1 is LNHDA and CDR2 is SQIVND in the germline V gene (reference sequence). The CDR3 is 17 amino acids. The CDR3 loop reads CASSISGQGATNEKLFF. The CDR3 DNA sequence: TGTGCCAGTAGTATTTCCGGACAGGGGGCAACTAATGAAAAACTGTTTTTT.

The chain links TRBV6-5 to TRBJ2-1; 9 nucleotides match TRBD2. The V gene's germline CDR1 is MNHEY and CDR2 SVGAGI. The CDR3 runs 15 residues. J lost 6 bases, V lost 3 bases, and 6 bases had no gene match. The chain's CDR3 is CASSYSGRVRNEQFF. CDR3 in DNA: TGTGCCAGCAGTTATAGCGGGAGAGTTCGCAATGAGCAGTTCTTC.

This chain connects TRBV19 to TRBJ2-3; weak D call: TRBD2 (6 bases). There are 16 residues in the CDR3. Trimming stripped 2 bases from V and 4 bases from J, with 16 bases between. CDR1 LNHDA and CDR2 SQIVND come from the germline V gene (reference sequence). CDR3 bases: TGTGCCAGTAGTATATATAATACGGGAGCGGCAGATACGCAGTATTTT. It translates to CASSIYNTGAADTQYF.

The chain has TRBV7-9 and TRBJ2-3; D uncertain. V was clipped by 5 bases and J by 9 bases, with 15 bases between them. The CDR3 spans 13 residues. Germline loops: CDR1 SEHNR, CDR2 FQNEAQ (reference sequence). The CDR3 sequence: CASSHAQAMTQYF. DNA for the CDR3: TGTGCCAGCAGCCACGCCCAGGCAATGACGCAGTATTTT. The variable domain in full, with the rest retrieved from reference TRBV7-9 and TRBJ2-3, is DTGVSQNPRHKITKRGQNVTFRCDPISEHNRLYWYRQTLGQGPEFLTYFQNEAQLEKSRLLSDRFSAERPKGSFSTLEIQRTEQGDSAMYLCASSHAQAMTQYFGPGTRLTVL.

The J gene is TRBJ2-7, the V gene TRBV28; a possible D gene is TRBD1 (5 bases). The CDR3 consists of 14 residues. Trimming pared 2 bases from V and 2 bases from J, leaving 10 bases between. Germline assignment: CDR1 MDHEN and CDR2 SYDVKM. CDR3 bases: TGTGCCAGCAGTTTAGGCAGCAGGGCCTACGAGCAGTACTTC. As protein: CASSLGSRAYEQYF. The whole variable domain, remainder taken from reference TRBV28 and TRBJ2-7, is DVKVTQSSRYLVKRTGEKVFLECVQDMDHENMFWYRQDPGLGLRLIYFSYDVKMKEKGDIPEGYSVSREKKERFSLILESASTNQTSMYLCASSLGSRAYEQYFGPGTRLTVT.

This sequence joins TRBV10-3 and TRBJ2-3, with 9 bases fitting TRBD2. V lost 8 bases, J lost 2 bases, and 5 bases stayed unmatched. Germline V gene data show CDR1 as ENHRY and CDR2 as SYGVKD. CDR3 length equals 14 residues. The DNA of the CDR3 is TGTGCCATCGCGGGGGGGCTGAACACAGATACGCAGTATTTT. Translated, it gives CAIAGGLNTDTQYF.

The V call is TRBV19, the J call TRBJ1-1; 7 nucleotides line up with TRBD1. The CDR3 is made up of 15 amino acids. Trimming at V came to 7 bases and at J to 4 bases, leaving 12 bases not matched to a gene. In germline, CDR1 is LNHDA, CDR2 SQIVND (reference sequence). For the CDR3, the DNA is TGTGCCAGTACGAGGGGGGCAGGGGGATTCACTGAAGCTTTCTTT. Translation: CASTRGAGGFTEAFF.

The chain carries TRBV7-2 and TRBJ1-1; the D is unclear. The CDR3 length is 13 residues. Trimming took off 2 bases at V and 3 bases at J, with 7 bases between the two ends. Germline lookup yields CDR1 SGHTA and CDR2 FQGNSA. As DNA, the CDR3 is TGTGCCAGCAGCTTAACGGGTGACACTGAAGCTTTCTTT. Protein: CASSLTGDTEAFF. Full variable domain (outside the CDR3, taken from reference TRBV7-2 and TRBJ1-1): GAGVSQSPSNKVTEKGKDVELRCDPISGHTALYWYRQSLGQGLEFLIYFQGNSAPDKSGLPSDRFSAERTGGSVSTLTIQRTQQEDSAVYLCASSLTGDTEAFFGQGTRLTVV.

The DNA for the CDR3 is TGTGCCAGCACCCCGGGACAGGGTCCCTACGAGCAGTACTTC. As protein: CASTPGQGPYEQYF. This sequence joins TRBV7-2 and TRBJ2-7; 9 bases map to TRBD1. Germline CDR1 SGHTA, CDR2 FQGNSA. CDR3 size: 14 residues. The V gene end was trimmed by 7 bases and the J gene end by 2 bases; junction bases not matched to a gene: 6. The full variable domain, its missing parts supplied by reference TRBV7-2 and TRBJ2-7, is GAGVSQSPSNKVTEKGKDVELRCDPISGHTALYWYRQSLGQGLEFLIYFQGNSAPDKSGLPSDRFSAERTGGSVSTLTIQRTQQEDSAVYLCASTPGQGPYEQYFGPGTRLTVT.

DNA for the CDR3: TGTGCCAGCAGTCCCTGGGACAGAGTCACAGATACGCAGTATTTT. Amino acids: CASSPWDRVTDTQYF. J is TRBJ2-3 and V is TRBV7-9, with 7 bases identical to TRBD1. Unmatched junction bases numbered 8, after V lost 6 bases and J lost 2 bases. Germline values: CDR1 SEHNR, CDR2 FQNEAQ (reference sequence). This CDR3 contains 15 residues. The full variable domain, its missing parts supplied by reference TRBV7-9 and TRBJ2-3, is DTGVSQNPRHKITKRGQNVTFRCDPISEHNRLYWYRQTLGQGPEFLTYFQNEAQLEKSRLLSDRFSAERPKGSFSTLEIQRTEQGDSAMYLCASSPWDRVTDTQYFGPGTRLTVL.

This clone appeared a single time. The V and J genes are TRBV6-4 and TRBJ1-1; D is unclear. Trimming pared 6 bases from V and 1 base from J, leaving 12 bases between. This CDR3 has 14 residues. Germline values: CDR1 MRHNA, CDR2 SNTAGT. CDR3 amino acids: CASRKEASNTEAFF. CDR3 DNA sequence: TGTGCCAGCAGAAAAGAGGCATCGAACACTGAAGCTTTCTTT.

The chain is built from TRBV15 and TRBJ2-1; the D gene is possibly TRBD2 (6 bases). This CDR3 spans 13 amino acids. Germline CDR1 is LNHNV and CDR2 is YYDKDF (reference sequence). Trimming cost V 0 bases and J 15 bases, with 15 bases left between them. Here the CDR3 DNA reads TGTGCCACCAGCAGAGATGTAGGTAGGGAGGTGTTCTTC. This gives the protein CATSRDVGREVFF.

This clone was observed once. The rearrangement links TRBV5-8 to TRBJ1-4; 8 bases are shared with TRBD1. CDR1 and CDR2 from the germline V gene are SGHTS and YDEGEE. This CDR3 is built from 15 residues. Trimming at V came to 0 bases and at J to 8 bases, leaving 6 bases not matched to a gene. This chain's CDR3 is CASSLDTTGAEKLFF. The CDR3 bases are TGTGCCAGCAGCTTGGATACGACAGGGGCGGAAAAACTGTTTTTT.

This chain joins TRBV6-5 and TRBJ1-6; 9 bases agree with TRBD1. The CDR3 length is 13 residues. J gave up 5 bases and V 8 bases, and 1 base lay outside the gene matches. Per the germline V gene, CDR1 is MNHEY and CDR2 is SVGAGI. CDR3 region: CASGTGNNSPLHF. As DNA, the CDR3 is TGTGCCAGCGGGACAGGGAATAATTCACCCCTCCACTTT.

The chain is built from TRBV2 and TRBJ1-1; the match to TRBD1 covers 7 bases. Germline V gene sequence: CDR1 SNHLY, CDR2 FYNNEI. This CDR3 contains 15 residues. V trimming: 1 base; J trimming: 7 bases; junction bases outside the gene matches: 9. The CDR3 coding sequence is TGTGCCAGCAGTGAAGAAGGAAGGGGGCAAGGTGAAGCTTTCTTT. Protein: CASSEEGRGQGEAFF.

This chain connects TRBV5-6 to TRBJ1-1; tentative D call: TRBD1 (6 bases). Germline V gene data show CDR1 as SGHDT and CDR2 as YYEEEE. The CDR3 is 15 amino acids. V dropped 1 base and J dropped 5 bases, with 15 bases sitting between them. The CDR3 nucleotides read TGTGCCAGCAGCTTGTTCCTGGGGGCGCATACTGAAGCTTTCTTT. Its translation: CASSLFLGAHTEAFF.

V usage is TRBV2 and J usage is TRBJ1-2; TRBD1 might be the D (5 bases). The V end lost 5 bases, the J end lost 4 bases, and 11 bases lay between the germline ends. The CDR3 is 13 residues long. Per the germline V gene, CDR1 is SNHLY and CDR2 is FYNNEI. DNA for the CDR3: TGTGCCAGCAGTCTTGACAGTCTCTATGGCTACACCTTC. It specifies CASSLDSLYGYTF.

This chain joins TRBV5-1 and TRBJ2-3; 10 bases match TRBD2. Germline values: CDR1 SGHRS, CDR2 YFSETQ. Trimming cost V 4 bases and J 2 bases; bases outside gene matches: 7. This CDR3 has 16 residues. Written as DNA, the CDR3 is TGCGCCAGCAGCCGTAGCGGGGGGCGCAACACAGATACGCAGTATTTT. Translation: CASSRSGGRNTDTQYF. The full variable domain, with the rest looked up from reference TRBV5-1 and TRBJ2-3, is KAGVTQTPRYLIKTRGQQVTLSCSPISGHRSVSWYQQTPGQGLQFLFEYFSETQRNKGNFPGRFSGRQFSNSRSEMNVSTLELGDSALYLCASSRSGGRNTDTQYFGPGTRLTVL.

V and J are TRBV5-5 and TRBJ2-7; TRBD1 aligns across 8 bases. CDR1 SGHKS and CDR2 YYEKEE come from the germline V gene (reference sequence). This CDR3 has 17 amino acids. Germline trimming cut 4 bases from V and 1 base from J; bases unmatched to any gene: 13. CDR3 sequence: CASSVLPGQGVSYEQYF. DNA of the CDR3: TGTGCCAGCAGCGTTCTACCTGGACAGGGAGTATCCTACGAGCAGTACTTC. The variable domain in full, completed from reference TRBV5-5 and TRBJ2-7, reads DAGVTQSPTHLIKTRGQQVTLRCSPISGHKSVSWYQQVLGQGPQFIFQYYEKEERGRGNFPDRFSARQFPNYSSELNVNALLLGDSALYLCASSVLPGQGVSYEQYFGPGTRLTVT.

J is TRBJ1-5 and V is TRBV28, with TRBD1 matching over 8 bases. Germline V gives CDR1 MDHEN, CDR2 SYDVKM. Trimming removed 9 bases from V and 0 bases from J; junction bases left unmatched: 13. CDR3 length equals 17 residues. The CDR3 loop reads CASSFGQGYYSNQPQHF. CDR3 nucleotides: TGTGCCAGTTCCTTTGGACAGGGCTACTATAGCAATCAGCCCCAGCATTTT. The entire variable domain, with the rest obtained from reference TRBV28 and TRBJ1-5, is as follows: DVKVTQSSRYLVKRTGEKVFLECVQDMDHENMFWYRQDPGLGLRLIYFSYDVKMKEKGDIPEGYSVSREKKERFSLILESASTNQTSMYLCASSFGQGYYSNQPQHFGDGTRLSIL.

The rearrangement joins TRBV5-1 to TRBJ1-5, with a possible D match to TRBD1 (6 bases). Germline V gene data show CDR1 as SGHRS and CDR2 as YFSETQ. V was shortened by 4 bases and J by 3 bases, with 11 bases between the two germline ends. The CDR3 spans 14 residues. The CDR3 nucleotides read TGCGCCAGCAGCCCGTCAGGGGACAATCAGCCCCAGCATTTT. Protein: CASSPSGDNQPQHF.

In its sample, this clone was seen once. V usage is TRBV27 and J usage is TRBJ2-1; 8 bases align to TRBD2. The CDR3 runs to 17 residues. CDR1 is MNHEY and CDR2 is SMNVEV in the germline V gene (reference sequence). Trimming removed 6 bases from V and 2 bases from J; junction bases left unmatched: 12. The CDR3 loop reads CASRPRAGGYAYNEQFF. CDR3 DNA sequence: TGTGCCAGCAGGCCGCGGGCGGGAGGTTACGCCTACAATGAGCAGTTCTTC.

J is TRBJ1-2 and V is TRBV28; D ambiguous. Trimming removed 2 bases at V and 5 bases at J, with 12 bases between. CDR3 length: 14 amino acids. Germline V gene lookup returns CDR1 MDHEN and CDR2 SYDVKM. CDR3 residues: CASSLTLDGYGYTF. For the CDR3, the DNA is TGTGCCAGCAGTTTAACCCTAGATGGGTATGGCTACACCTTC.

The chain uses TRBV29-1 and TRBJ1-1; D possibly corresponds to TRBD1 (5 bases). The ends were cut back, 4 bases at V and 3 bases at J, with 12 bases in the middle. The CDR3 sequence is 13 residues long. Germline assignment: CDR1 SQVTM and CDR2 ANQGSEA. The CDR3 spells CSVALQVDTEAFF. The CDR3 region has the DNA TGCAGCGTTGCGTTACAGGTGGACACTGAAGCTTTCTTT.